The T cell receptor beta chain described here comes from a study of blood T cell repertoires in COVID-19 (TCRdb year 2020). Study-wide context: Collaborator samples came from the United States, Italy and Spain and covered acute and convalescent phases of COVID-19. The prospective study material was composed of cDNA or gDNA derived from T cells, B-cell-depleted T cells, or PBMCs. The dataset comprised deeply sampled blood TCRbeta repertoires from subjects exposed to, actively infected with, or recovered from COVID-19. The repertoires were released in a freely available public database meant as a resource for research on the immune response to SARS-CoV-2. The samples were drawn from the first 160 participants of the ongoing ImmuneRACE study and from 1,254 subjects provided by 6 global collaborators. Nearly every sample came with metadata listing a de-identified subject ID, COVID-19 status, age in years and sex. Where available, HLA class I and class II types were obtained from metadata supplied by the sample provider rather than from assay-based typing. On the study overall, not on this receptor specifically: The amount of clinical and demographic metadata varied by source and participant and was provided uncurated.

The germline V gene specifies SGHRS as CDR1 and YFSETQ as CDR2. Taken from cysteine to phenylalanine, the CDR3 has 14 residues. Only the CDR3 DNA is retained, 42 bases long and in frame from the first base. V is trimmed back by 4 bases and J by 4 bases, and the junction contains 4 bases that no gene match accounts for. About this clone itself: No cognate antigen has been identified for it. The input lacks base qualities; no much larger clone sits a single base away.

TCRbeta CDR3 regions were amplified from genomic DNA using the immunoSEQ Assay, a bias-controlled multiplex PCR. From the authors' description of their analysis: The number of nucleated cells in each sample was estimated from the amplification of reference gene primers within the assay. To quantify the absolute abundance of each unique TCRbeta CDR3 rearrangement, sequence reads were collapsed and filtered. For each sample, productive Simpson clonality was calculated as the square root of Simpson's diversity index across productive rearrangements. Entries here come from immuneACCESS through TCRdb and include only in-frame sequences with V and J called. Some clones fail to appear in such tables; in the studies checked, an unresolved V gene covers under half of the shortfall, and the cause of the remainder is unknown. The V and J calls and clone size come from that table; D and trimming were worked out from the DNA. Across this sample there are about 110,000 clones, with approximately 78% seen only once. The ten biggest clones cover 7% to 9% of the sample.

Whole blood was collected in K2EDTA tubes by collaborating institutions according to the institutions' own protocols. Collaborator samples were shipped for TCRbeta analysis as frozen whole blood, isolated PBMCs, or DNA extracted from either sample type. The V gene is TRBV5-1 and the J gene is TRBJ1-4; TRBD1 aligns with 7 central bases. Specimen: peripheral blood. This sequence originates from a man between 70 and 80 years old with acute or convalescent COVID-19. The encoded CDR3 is CASSLQGVNEKLFF. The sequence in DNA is TGCGCCAGCAGCCTGCAGGGGGTTAATGAAAAACTGTTTTTT.